This entry lists 7 T cell receptor beta chains sequenced from one sample in a study of blood T cell repertoires in COVID-19 (dated by TCRdb to about 2020). The method was the immunoSEQ multiplex PCR assay. TCRdb mirrors the immuneACCESS table, restricted to in-frame sequences. Some clones are absent from its copies; in checked studies, under half trace to an unresolved V gene, and the reason for the others is unknown. The table for this sample lists roughly 50,000 clones; over 85% of them were counted only once. The ten most abundant clones make up roughly 13% of the sample. The sequenced sample was peripheral blood. These receptors were obtained from an elderly man with acute or convalescent COVID-19.

This rearrangement joins TRBV9 to TRBJ1-1; TRBD1 matches 8 bases. CDR3 length: 19 amino acids. Germline trimming cut 3 bases from V and 1 base from J; bases unmatched to any gene: 17. Germline V gene data show CDR1 as SGDLS and CDR2 as YYNGEE. The chain's CDR3 is CASSAGGPFDRGSNTEAFF. The CDR3 bases are TGTGCCAGCAGCGCCGGAGGGCCCTTCGACAGGGGCTCGAACACTGAAGCTTTCTTT.

The chain uses TRBV9 and TRBJ1-2, with D unclear. The CDR3 has 10 amino acids. V dropped 3 bases and J dropped 8 bases, with 5 bases sitting between them. Germline lookup yields CDR1 SGDLS and CDR2 YYNGEE. CDR3 bases: TGTGCCAGCAGCGGGGAGGGCTACACCTTC. Translating it yields CASSGEGYTF.

This chain joins TRBV20-1 and TRBJ2-5; tentative D call: TRBD2 (7 bases). In germline, CDR1 is DFQATT, CDR2 SNEGSKA (reference sequence). The V end lost 3 bases, the J end lost 1 base, and 24 bases lay between the germline ends. The CDR3 runs 18 residues. CDR3 bases: TGCAGTGCTAGTCCAGGGGTCGGCCAGCGGGGTGCCCAAGAGACCCAGTACTTC. It is translated as CSASPGVGQRGAQETQYF.

The rearrangement joins TRBV6-5 to TRBJ2-5, with D hard to call. CDR3 length: 13 amino acids. The germline CDR1 and CDR2 sequences are MNHEY and SVGAGI. V lost 6 bases to trimming and J lost 6 bases, with 14 bases between them. This chain's CDR3 is CASRAESAKTQYF. In nucleotides, the CDR3 is TGTGCCAGCAGGGCGGAGTCGGCGAAGACCCAGTACTTC.

The rearrangement uses TRBV7-2 and TRBJ1-4; D is possibly TRBD1 (5 bases). The V and J ends lost 0 bases and 6 bases respectively, with 8 bases between them. The CDR3 has 14 amino acids. In germline, CDR1 is SGHTA, CDR2 FQGNSA. Written as DNA, the CDR3 is TGTGCCAGCAGCTTAGCGCCAGGGCATGAAAAACTGTTTTTT. Its protein product is CASSLAPGHEKLFF.

This rearrangement joins TRBV27 to TRBJ1-2; D gene unclear. The germline V gene encodes CDR1 MNHEY and CDR2 SMNVEV (reference sequence). This CDR3 has 13 residues. V lost 8 bases and J 3 bases, leaving 13 bases between the germline ends. The CDR3 region is CASAINSYYGYTF. The CDR3, as DNA: TGTGCCAGCGCGATCAACAGCTACTATGGCTACACCTTC.

CDR3 coding DNA: TGTGCCAGCAGCTTAGTTTCATCGGGAGGGGTAGCCTACGAGCAGTACTTC. Translated: CASSLVSSGGVAYEQYF. The chain combines TRBV7-8 with TRBJ2-7; 8 nucleotides align to TRBD2. CDR3 size: 17 residues. J lost 2 bases, V lost 1 base, and 10 bases had no gene match. Germline CDR1 and CDR2: SGHVS and FQNEAQ.